Listed here are 18 T cell receptor beta chains from one sample, sequenced in a study of CXCR3 chemokines and chemotherapy response in bladder cancer. TCRdb reprocessed the PCR reads via MiXCR and lists one record per CDR3 protein. This sample has 7,500 to 9,500 distinct CDR3 sequences, with roughly 13% found just once. This sample was taken from a patient whose treatment included neoadjuvant chemotherapy. These receptors were obtained from a human donor with bladder cancer that responded to neoadjuvant chemotherapy.

This clonotype was counted many times. The V gene is TRBV5-6, the J gene TRBJ1-1, with TRBD1 as a possible D gene (6 bases). The CDR3 is 13 amino acids. V gave up 1 base and J gave up 6 bases, with 10 bases separating them. Germline V gives CDR1 SGHDT, CDR2 YYEEEE. Written as DNA, the CDR3 is TGTGCCAGCAGCTTGACGGCAGGGGCTGAAGCTTTCTTT. Amino acids: CASSLTAGAEAFF. Supplemented by reference TRBV5-6 and TRBJ1-1, the full variable domain reads DAGVTQSPTHLIKTRGQQVTLRCSPKSGHDTVSWYQQALGQGPQFIFQYYEEEERQRGNFPDRFSGHQFPNYSSELNVNALLLGDSALYLCASSLTAGAEAFFGQGTRLTVV.

This chain joins TRBV12-3 or TRBV12-4 and TRBJ1-2, with 9 nucleotides matching TRBD1. The CDR3 is made up of 15 amino acids. The V segment lost 6 bases and the J segment 2 bases; nucleotides outside the gene matches: 7. CDR3: CASRNNRGRNYGYTF. Written as DNA, the CDR3 is TGTGCCAGCAGGAATAACAGGGGGCGGAACTATGGCTACACCTTC.

At least ten counts were recorded for this clonotype. This rearrangement joins TRBV13 to TRBJ2-3; D not resolved. The ends were cut back, 5 bases at V and 6 bases at J, with 6 bases in the middle. This CDR3 has 11 residues. Germline CDR1 and CDR2: PRHDT and FYEKMQ (reference sequence). The CDR3 nucleotides read TGTGCCAGCAGCGCTCGTGATACGCAGTATTTT. Protein sequence: CASSARDTQYF.

This clonotype has ten or more counts. The CDR3 protein is CSVGGQGLYGYTF. The CDR3 region has the DNA TGCAGCGTTGGGGGACAGGGCTTGTATGGCTACACCTTC. This chain joins TRBV29-1 and TRBJ1-2; 9 positions agree with TRBD1. The CDR3 length is 13 residues. The germline V gene has CDR1 SQVTM and CDR2 ANQGSEA. V lost 4 bases, J lost 5 bases, and 5 bases stayed unmatched. Variable domain in full (rest from reference TRBV29-1 and TRBJ1-2): SAVISQKPSRDICQRGTSLTIQCQVDSQVTMMFWYRQQPGQSLTLIATANQGSEATYESGFVIDKFPISRPNLTFSTLTVSNMSPEDSSIYLCSVGGQGLYGYTFGSGTRLTVV.

The chain employs TRBV11-2 and TRBJ1-1; D possibly corresponds to TRBD1 (6 bases). The CDR3 runs to 17 residues. CDR1 SGHAT and CDR2 FQNNGV come from the germline V gene. V gave up 4 bases and J gave up 4 bases, with 22 bases separating them. This chain's CDR3 is CASSSRAGNRESTEAFF. CDR3 nucleotides: TGTGCCAGCAGCTCAAGAGCCGGAAACAGGGAGAGCACTGAAGCTTTCTTT.

The sample holds many counts of this clonotype. The chain employs TRBV30 and TRBJ1-2, with 11 positions matching TRBD1. J lost 5 bases, V lost 6 bases, and 5 bases had no gene match. This CDR3 is built from 13 residues. Germline lookup yields CDR1 GTSNPN and CDR2 SVGIG (reference sequence). In DNA form, the CDR3 reads TGTGCCTGTAGGACAGGGGGCGAGTATGGCTACACCTTC. This gives the protein CACRTGGEYGYTF. Filled out from reference TRBV30 and TRBJ1-2, the complete variable domain reads SQTIHQWPATLVQPVGSPLSLECTVEGTSNPNLYWYRQAAGRGLQLLFYSVGIGQISSEVPQNLSASRPQDRQFILSSKKLLLSDSGFYLCACRTGGEYGYTFGSGTRLTVV.

The rearrangement joins TRBV24-1 to TRBJ2-2; D gene unclear. V dropped 0 bases and J dropped 2 bases, with 9 bases sitting between them. Germline CDR1 KGHDR, CDR2 SFDVKD. The CDR3 has 16 residues. CDR3 amino acids: CATSDLWQINTGELFF. The DNA for the CDR3 is TGTGCCACCAGTGATTTGTGGCAGATAAACACCGGGGAGCTGTTTTTT.

By share, this clonotype ranks as medium-sized (0.01 to 0.1%). J is TRBJ2-5 and V is TRBV6-1; D is perhaps TRBD1 (7 bases). The CDR3 is 14 residues long. V was clipped by 5 bases and J by 3 bases, with 13 bases between them. Germline CDR1 MNHNS, CDR2 SASEGT. This CDR3 is CASSLSGGKETQYF. CDR3 nucleotides: TGTGCCAGCAGTCTTTCAGGGGGGAAAGAGACCCAGTACTTC.

Many counts were recorded for this clonotype. The V and J genes are TRBV18 and TRBJ2-7, with D maybe TRBD2 (5 bases). CDR3 size: 15 residues. The germline V gene encodes CDR1 KGHSH and CDR2 LQKENI. Trimming removed 2 bases at V and 9 bases at J, with 20 bases between. The CDR3 nucleotides read TGTGCCAGCTCACCAGAAGTTGGAGGAGCTCCTGGGCAGTACTTC. This codes for CASSPEVGGAPGQYF.

This clonotype has at least ten counts. CDR3 loop: CASSLEPTGQGYEQYF. CDR3 coding DNA: TGTGCCAGCAGTTTAGAGCCCACGGGACAGGGGTACGAGCAGTACTTC. The chain employs TRBV12-3 or TRBV12-4 and TRBJ2-7; 10 bases agree with TRBD1. This CDR3 is built from 16 residues. The J segment lost 4 bases and the V segment lost 1 base, leaving 7 bases of the junction unmatched.

This clonotype was observed many times. The chain combines TRBV7-9 with TRBJ1-2; no firm D call. The V end was cut by 2 bases, the J end by 2 bases, with 12 bases between. This CDR3 is built from 15 residues. Germline V CDR1 and CDR2: SEHNR, FQNEAQ (reference sequence). CDR3: CASSLYVADNYGYTF. The CDR3 nucleotides are TGTGCCAGCAGCTTATATGTGGCGGACAACTATGGCTACACCTTC.

Remarks on this clonotype: This clone may be a read error of a much larger clone one base away. The conserved final phenylalanine or tryptophan is absent from the CDR3, which likely points to a read error. This chain connects TRBV20-1 to TRBJ2-7; TRBD1 agrees at 7 bases. This CDR3 has 13 residues. Trimming cost V 3 bases and J 1 base; bases outside gene matches: 3. Germline CDR1 and CDR2: DFQATT and SNEGSKA (reference sequence). The chain's CDR3 is CSASPGQSYEQYS. CDR3 DNA sequence: TGCAGTGCTAGTCCGGGACAGTCCTACGAGCAGTACTCC.

This clonotype was recorded at least ten times. The chain joins TRBV10-3 to TRBJ2-7; D is uncertain. This CDR3 comprises 16 residues. Germline values: CDR1 ENHRY, CDR2 SYGVKD. V gave up 2 bases and J gave up 2 bases, with 16 bases separating them. The CDR3, as DNA: TGTGCCATCAGTGAGGACACGGACCTCACCGCCTACGAGCAGTACTTC. It is translated as CAISEDTDLTAYEQYF.

By share of the sample, this clonotype is medium-sized (0.01 to 0.1%). This rearrangement joins TRBV29-1 to TRBJ1-2, with TRBD1 identical over 8 bases. Per germline, CDR1 SQVTM and CDR2 ANQGSEA. The CDR3 totals 13 residues. The trim removed 2 bases at V and 8 bases at J, leaving 7 bases unmatched. CDR3 sequence: CSVELDRGWGYTF. CDR3 sequence (DNA): TGCAGCGTTGAACTTGACAGGGGATGGGGCTACACCTTC.

This clonotype was detected only a few times. The chain combines TRBV6-5 with TRBJ2-7, with D tentatively TRBD2 (5 bases). CDR3 length equals 13 residues. Germline V gene data show CDR1 as MNHEY and CDR2 as SVGAGI. Deletions cut 0 bases from V and 6 bases from J, with 9 bases between. The CDR3 here is CASSYSLTSEQYF. The CDR3 DNA is TGTGCCAGCAGTTACTCACTCACTAGCGAGCAGTACTTC.

This clonotype occurred many times. CDR3 protein: CASMAGGPYEQYF. The CDR3 coding sequence is TGTGCCAGCATGGCGGGGGGCCCCTACGAGCAGTACTTC. The V call is TRBV6-1, the J call TRBJ2-7; 8 bases are shared with TRBD2. This CDR3 is built from 13 residues. Germline CDR1 reads MNHNS; CDR2 reads SASEGT. V shed 7 bases and J 2 bases; nucleotides not matched to a gene: 4.

The chain joins TRBV16 to TRBJ1-1; D gene unclear. The germline V gene has CDR1 KGHSY and CDR2 FQNENV. The CDR3 consists of 14 residues. V lost 2 bases, J lost 0 bases, and 7 bases lay in between. The CDR3 nucleotides are TGTGCCAGCAGCCAAAGCAGGATGAACACTGAAGCTTTCTTT. Translated: CASSQSRMNTEAFF. The full variable domain, with the rest looked up from reference TRBV16 and TRBJ1-1, is GEEVAQTPKHLVRGEGQKAKLYCAPIKGHSYVFWYQQVLKNEFKFLISFQNENVFDETGMPKERFSAKCLPNSPCSLEIQATKLEDSAVYFCASSQSRMNTEAFFGQGTRLTVV.

This clonotype was observed at least ten times. This sequence joins TRBV7-9 and TRBJ2-2; D is unresolved. V was clipped by 1 base and J by 0 bases, with 6 bases between them. CDR3 size: 15 residues. The germline V gene has CDR1 SEHNR and CDR2 FQNEAQ (reference sequence). The CDR3 bases are TGTGCCAGCAGCTTAGGGTTCCCGAACACCGGGGAGCTGTTTTTT. Its protein product is CASSLGFPNTGELFF.